What follows are 24 T cell receptor beta chains derived from one specimen sequenced in a study of OX40 agonist ivuxolimab in advanced cancers. TCRdb's table, derived via immunoSEQ multiplex PCR, lists solely in-frame clones and lacks some. The sample lists about 23,000 clones; approximately 80% were seen once. Specimen: CD4+ or CD8+ T cells sorted from blood, collected in a trial of the OX40 agonist ivuxolimab. These receptors all come from an adult with an advanced solid tumor such as melanoma, head and neck, liver or kidney cancer.

In its sample, this clone was seen once. The J gene is TRBJ1-1, the V gene TRBV7-9, with D uncertain. V was clipped by 2 bases and J by 7 bases, with 5 bases between them. Germline V gene lookup returns CDR1 SEHNR and CDR2 FQNEAQ (reference sequence). The CDR3 contains 11 residues. CDR3 DNA: TGTGCCAGCAGCTTAATGAGTGAAGCTTTCTTT. Its protein is CASSLMSEAFF.

This chain connects TRBV6-5 to TRBJ2-1, with D maybe TRBD1 (6 bases). This CDR3 comprises 15 residues. The V end lost 1 base, the J end lost 4 bases, and 11 bases lay between the germline ends. Germline-derived CDR1 and CDR2 are MNHEY and SVGAGI. The CDR3 region is CASSYLGHLYNEQFF. DNA of the CDR3: TGTGCCAGCAGTTACTTGGGACACCTATACAATGAGCAGTTCTTC.

V is TRBV7-7 and J is TRBJ1-2, with D unclear. The CDR3 has 12 amino acids. The germline V gene has CDR1 SSHAT and CDR2 FNYEAQ (reference sequence). The V gene lost 2 bases and the J gene lost 8 bases, with 9 bases spanning the gap. CDR3 sequence: CASSLFPEGYTF. The CDR3 DNA reads TGTGCCAGCAGCTTATTCCCTGAAGGCTACACCTTC.

V gene TRBV5-4 combines with J gene TRBJ1-1, with TRBD1 matching 11 bases. The germline V gene encodes CDR1 SGHNT and CDR2 YYREEE (reference sequence). With 0 bases clipped from V and 5 bases from J, the junction kept 0 bases outside the gene matches. The CDR3 contains 14 residues. The CDR3 loop reads CASSLGDRGTEAFF. In DNA, the CDR3 is TGTGCCAGCAGCTTGGGGGACAGGGGGACTGAAGCTTTCTTT.

V gene TRBV4-1 combines with J gene TRBJ2-7, with a tentative D call TRBD1 (5 bases). The CDR3 covers 14 residues. The germline V and J ends were trimmed by 1 base and 5 bases, with 12 bases remaining between them. CDR1 MGHRA and CDR2 YSYEKL come from the germline V gene. The CDR3 DNA sequence: TGCGCCAGCAGCCAAGGAGGCAGGGTCCACGAGCAGTACTTC. Translation gives CASSQGGRVHEQYF.

The count of this clone is one. The chain employs TRBV5-5 and TRBJ2-7, with D tentatively TRBD2 (6 bases). CDR1 is SGHKS, CDR2 YYEKEE, per germline (reference sequence). CDR3 length: 16 amino acids. V was cut by 4 bases and J by 3 bases, with 20 bases left in between. DNA for the CDR3: TGTGCCAGCAGCGCCGCGGGAAGGAAGATAAACTACGAGCAGTACTTC. Amino acids: CASSAAGRKINYEQYF.

The chain carries TRBV4-3 and TRBJ1-2; weak D call: TRBD1 (5 bases). This CDR3 spans 14 amino acids. The germline CDR1 and CDR2 sequences are LGHNA and YSLEER. Trimming removed 2 bases at V and 4 bases at J, with 11 bases between. CDR3: CASSQTGTAYGYTF. The CDR3 DNA reads as TGCGCCAGCAGCCAAACCGGGACCGCCTATGGCTACACCTTC.

This chain uses TRBV9 with TRBJ2-7; TRBD2 matches 9 bases. The CDR3 is made up of 15 amino acids. V gave up 0 bases and J gave up 0 bases; unmatched junction bases: 1. Germline V gives CDR1 SGDLS, CDR2 YYNGEE. The CDR3 region has the DNA TGTGCCAGCAGCGTAGCTAGCGGGGCCTCCTACGAGCAGTACTTC. As protein: CASSVASGASYEQYF.

The chain recombines TRBV7-9 with TRBJ1-5, with unresolved D. Germline loops: CDR1 SEHNR, CDR2 FQNEAQ (reference sequence). V lost 2 bases to trimming and J lost 2 bases, with 10 bases between them. The CDR3 covers 15 residues. The CDR3 sequence is CASSLTAPGNQPQHF. CDR3 bases: TGTGCCAGCAGCTTAACGGCACCAGGCAATCAGCCCCAGCATTTT. The full variable domain, in which reference TRBV7-9 and TRBJ1-5 provide the parts outside the CDR3, is DTGVSQNPRHKITKRGQNVTFRCDPISEHNRLYWYRQTLGQGPEFLTYFQNEAQLEKSRLLSDRFSAERPKGSFSTLEIQRTEQGDSAMYLCASSLTAPGNQPQHFGDGTRLSIL.

The chain carries TRBV4-3 and TRBJ1-5; D uncertain. The V end was cut by 0 bases, the J end by 2 bases, with 11 bases between. The CDR3 totals 16 residues. Germline V gene lookup returns CDR1 LGHNA and CDR2 YSLEER. As DNA, the CDR3 is TGCGCCAGCAGCCAAGATCTTCCGGGTGGCAATCAGCCCCAGCATTTT. It yields the protein CASSQDLPGGNQPQHF.

This rearrangement joins TRBV7-9 to TRBJ2-1; no clear D gene. This CDR3 region has 14 residues. Trimming cost V 3 bases and J 4 bases, with 10 bases left between them. Germline CDR1 SEHNR, CDR2 FQNEAQ (reference sequence). CDR3 nucleotides: TGTGCCAGCAGCTTTCAGGACCAATACAATGAGCAGTTCTTC. It yields the protein CASSFQDQYNEQFF.

The chain joins TRBV6-5 to TRBJ2-2; 7 bases are shared with TRBD1. Trimming at V came to 6 bases and at J to 4 bases, leaving 5 bases not matched to a gene. CDR1 is MNHEY, CDR2 SVGAGI, per germline. The CDR3 length is 14 residues. DNA of the CDR3: TGTGCCAGCAGAAGGGGGCGAGGCACCGGGGAGCTGTTTTTT. This codes for CASRRGRGTGELFF.

The chain is built from TRBV6-4 and TRBJ2-4; perhaps TRBD1 as D (5 bases). The germline CDR1 and CDR2 sequences are MRHNA and SNTAGT. The CDR3 totals 13 residues. V lost 3 bases to trimming and J lost 8 bases, with 11 bases between them. CDR3 in DNA: TGTGCCAGCAGTGAAGGGGCGCAGGACATTCAGTACTTC. This encodes CASSEGAQDIQYF.

This clone was observed a few times. The chain joins TRBV15 to TRBJ2-5; maybe TRBD1 (6 bases). CDR1 LNHNV and CDR2 YYDKDF come from the germline V gene (reference sequence). V was cut by 0 bases and J by 5 bases, with 16 bases left in between. This CDR3 comprises 16 residues. CDR3 sequence: CATSRDGLGAGETQYF. For the CDR3, the DNA is TGTGCCACCAGCAGAGATGGATTGGGGGCAGGGGAGACCCAGTACTTC.

V usage is TRBV6-1 and J usage is TRBJ2-5; the D is unclear. The CDR3 is 16 residues long. Germline V lookup: CDR1 MNHNS, CDR2 SASEGT. The V and J ends lost 4 bases and 1 base respectively, with 16 bases between them. The CDR3 spells CASSAFRRRTQETQYF. CDR3 bases: TGTGCCAGCAGTGCTTTCCGGCGGCGTACCCAAGAGACCCAGTACTTC.

The J gene is TRBJ2-6, the V gene TRBV6-6; no reliable D call. The CDR3 runs to 14 residues. V was shortened by 8 bases and J by 0 bases, with 8 bases between the two germline ends. The germline CDR1 and CDR2 sequences are MNHNY and SVGAGI (reference sequence). CDR3 nucleotides: TGTGCCAGCGCCGGATTCTCTGGGGCCAACGTCCTGACTTTC. Translation gives CASAGFSGANVLTF.

This rearrangement joins TRBV2 to TRBJ2-2; D call uncertain. Germline V gene sequence: CDR1 SNHLY, CDR2 FYNNEI. CDR3 size: 14 residues. Trimming pared 7 bases from V and 0 bases from J, leaving 9 bases between. The CDR3 sequence: CASKIPANTGELFF. CDR3 bases: TGTGCCAGCAAGATCCCCGCGAACACCGGGGAGCTGTTTTTT.

The DNA of the CDR3 is TGTGCCAGCAGTTACTCCCGCGCGGACGAAGCTTTCTTT. Protein sequence: CASSYSRADEAFF. The rearrangement joins TRBV6-5 to TRBJ1-1, with D unclear. CDR3 length equals 13 residues. V lost 0 bases and J 8 bases, leaving 10 bases between the germline ends. Looked up from germline, CDR1 is MNHEY and CDR2 is SVGAGI.

V is TRBV5-4 and J is TRBJ2-7; D call uncertain. V dropped 4 bases and J dropped 0 bases, with 8 bases sitting between them. The CDR3 is 13 amino acids. The germline V gene encodes CDR1 SGHNT and CDR2 YYREEE (reference sequence). The CDR3 region has the DNA TGTGCCAGCAGCCCGCAGGACTCCTACGAGCAGTACTTC. It specifies CASSPQDSYEQYF.

This sequence joins TRBV6-6 and TRBJ1-1; weak D call: TRBD1 (5 bases). The germline V gene has CDR1 MNHNY and CDR2 SVGAGI (reference sequence). V gave up 0 bases and J gave up 3 bases, with 8 bases separating them. The CDR3 runs 14 residues. CDR3 protein: CASSYSQGYTEAFF. CDR3 sequence (DNA): TGTGCCAGCAGTTACTCCCAGGGCTACACTGAAGCTTTCTTT.

The rearrangement joins TRBV27 to TRBJ1-2, with D possibly matching TRBD1 (5 bases). This CDR3 comprises 12 residues. V was clipped by 0 bases and J by 8 bases, with 7 bases between them. In germline, CDR1 is MNHEY, CDR2 SMNVEV (reference sequence). This CDR3 is CASSLSGGGYTF. DNA for the CDR3: TGTGCCAGCAGTTTATCCGGGGGAGGCTACACCTTC.

Judged by abundance, this clone is medium-sized (0.01 to 0.1%). The genes are TRBV6-6 and TRBJ2-7, with TRBD1 identical over 8 bases. This CDR3 has 14 amino acids. V dropped 4 bases and J dropped 3; count of bases not matched to a gene: 5. The V gene's germline CDR1 is MNHNY and CDR2 SVGAGI (reference sequence). In DNA, the CDR3 is TGTGCCAGCAGTTGGGGGACAGGAGGCTACGAGCAGTACTTC. As protein: CASSWGTGGYEQYF.

The count of this clone is one. The gene calls are TRBV27 and TRBJ2-7, with TRBD2 as a possible D gene (6 bases). This CDR3 spans 16 amino acids. V gave up 3 bases and J gave up 4 bases, with 19 bases separating them. The germline CDR1 and CDR2 sequences are MNHEY and SMNVEV (reference sequence). The CDR3 region has the DNA TGTGCCAGCAGTTTGAGTCGCGGGGCTTCCATGTACGAGCAGTACTTC. Amino acids: CASSLSRGASMYEQYF.

The J gene is TRBJ1-1, the V gene TRBV11-2, with D possibly TRBD1 on 5 matching bases. The CDR3 extends over 13 amino acids. The V end lost 6 bases, the J end lost 9 bases, and 17 bases lay between the germline ends. CDR1 and CDR2 from the germline V gene are SGHAT and FQNNGV. The CDR3 protein is CASSLHNRRQAFF. Here the CDR3 DNA reads TGTGCCAGCAGTCTTCACAACAGGCGTCAAGCTTTCTTT.